This T cell receptor beta chain is drawn from a study of regulatory T cells in long-lasting Graves disease. Turning to the study itself: Graves' patients, newly diagnosed, had taken antithyroid drugs under 3 months.

Time point here: newly diagnosed GD, antithyroid drugs for less than 3 months. From PBMCs, RNA was extracted and then used to make the TCR library. This clonotype turned up a few times. Through Arm-PCR of CDR3 regions and iRepertoire HTBI primers, TCR beta libraries were built. TCRdb re-analysed the multiplex PCR reads in MiXCR, keeping a single row per CDR3 protein. The table lists 550,000 to 700,000 distinct CDR3 sequences, 15% to 20% of them singletons, with about 12% in the top ten. The same data also went into a second study, on T cells in Graves' hyperthyroidism and ophthalmopathy. From that report: Blood held most thyroid clonotypes expanded above 0.001 frequency.

The TCR comes from a man between 18 and 35 years old with Graves disease. The sequences come from peripheral blood mononuclear cells (PBMCs), collected at new diagnosis, from a patient treated with antithyroid drugs.

CDR3 DNA sequence: TGTGCCAGCAGTTACTCGAAGGCCGGGGCGGGAGCGAGGGGCCAGTACTTC. Translating gives CASSYSKAGAGARGQYF. The chain has TRBV12-3 or TRBV12-4 and TRBJ2-1, with 7 bases aligning to TRBD2. With the DNA end fitting TRBJ2-5 better, the J assignment may be wrong. The CDR3 has 17 amino acids.